The 3 T cell receptor beta chains in this list originate from one sample, sequenced in a study of shared clonotypes between healthy human individuals. Assay used: immunoSEQ multiplex PCR; TCRdb lists only in-frame clones, some missing. The sample has roughly 1 million clones; more than 60% are singletons. The sequenced sample consisted of memory CD4+ T cells sorted from blood. The subset here: CD45RA-negative fraction. These receptor sequences come from a man between 18 and 35 years old in good health.

In this sample, this clone turned up once. The rearrangement uses TRBV9 and TRBJ2-7, with 10 bases aligning to TRBD2. There are 15 residues in the CDR3. Germline loops: CDR1 SGDLS, CDR2 YYNGEE. The V gene end was trimmed by 4 bases and the J gene end by 3 bases; junction bases not matched to a gene: 7. DNA for the CDR3: TGTGCCAGCAGCCTCCTCGCTAGCGGGAGCTACGAGCAGTACTTC. It translates to CASSLLASGSYEQYF.

This rearrangement joins TRBV27 to TRBJ1-5; D is unresolved. The CDR3 is made up of 14 amino acids. V gave up 4 bases and J gave up 3 bases, with 10 bases separating them. Germline assignment: CDR1 MNHEY and CDR2 SMNVEV (reference sequence). The chain's CDR3 is CASSSDGINQPQHF. The CDR3 bases are TGTGCCAGCAGTTCGGACGGTATCAATCAGCCCCAGCATTTT.

The chain employs TRBV29-1 and TRBJ2-1; D might be TRBD2 (6 bases). Germline-derived CDR1 and CDR2 are SQVTM and ANQGSEA. CDR3 length: 15 residues. V was trimmed by 3 bases and J by 5 bases, leaving 17 bases between them. This CDR3 is CSVENRRVNHNEQFF. In DNA, the CDR3 is TGCAGCGTTGAGAACCGGAGGGTGAACCACAATGAGCAGTTCTTC.